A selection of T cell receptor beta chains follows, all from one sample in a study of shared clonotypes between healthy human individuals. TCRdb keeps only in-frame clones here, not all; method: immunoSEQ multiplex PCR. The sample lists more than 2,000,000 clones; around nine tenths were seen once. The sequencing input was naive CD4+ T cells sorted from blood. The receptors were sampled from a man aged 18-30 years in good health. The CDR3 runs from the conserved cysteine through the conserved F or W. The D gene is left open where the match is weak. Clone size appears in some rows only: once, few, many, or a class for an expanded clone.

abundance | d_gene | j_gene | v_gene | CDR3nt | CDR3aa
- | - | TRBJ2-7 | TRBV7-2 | TGTGCCAGCAGCTTAAGCCCTCTCGGCATCTACGAGCAGTACTTC | CASSLSPLGIYEQYF
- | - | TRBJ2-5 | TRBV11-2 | TGTGCCAGCAGCCCGCGGGACATGTACCAAGAGACCCAGTACTTC | CASSPRDMYQETQYF
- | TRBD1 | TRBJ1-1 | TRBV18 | TGTGCCAGCTCACCGCCGGGACAGGGGAGGGGGAACACTGAAGCTTTCTTT | CASSPPGQGRGNTEAFF
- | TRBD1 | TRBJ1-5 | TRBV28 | TGTGCCAGCAGGTTGGGGGGACAGGGCGGACAGCCCCAGCATTTT | CASRLGGQGGQPQHF
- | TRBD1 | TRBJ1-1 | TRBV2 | TGTGCCAGCAGCCCACAGGGGGCCGGGAACACTGAAGCTTTCTTT | CASSPQGAGNTEAFF
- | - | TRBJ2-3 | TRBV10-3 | TGTGCCATCAGTGATAAGGATACGCAGTATTTT | CAISDKDTQYF
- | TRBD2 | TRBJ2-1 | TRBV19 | TGTGCCAGTAGTTCAGGCAGCGGGAGGGCCTTCTACAATGAGCAGTTCTTC | CASSSGSGRAFYNEQFF
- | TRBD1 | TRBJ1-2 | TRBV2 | TGTGCCAGTATCCTGGAAAACTTTAGGGGGCTCAAGGACTATGGCTACACCTTC | CASILENFRGLKDYGYTF
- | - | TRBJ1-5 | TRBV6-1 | TGTGCCAGCAGCCCAGTGGGTGCGTCTTATCAGCCCCAGCATTTT | CASSPVGASYQPQHF
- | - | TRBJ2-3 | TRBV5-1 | TGCGCCAGCAGCTTTCGAGACAGGGATACGCAGTATTTT | CASSFRDRDTQYF
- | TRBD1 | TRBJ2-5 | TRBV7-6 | TGTGCCAGCAGCCCCGGGACAGGGGTTGGAGAGACCCAGTACTTC | CASSPGTGVGETQYF
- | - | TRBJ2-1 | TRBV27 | TGTGCCAGCAGTTCAGGGAGGTGGGACTACAATGAGCAGTTCTTC | CASSSGRWDYNEQFF
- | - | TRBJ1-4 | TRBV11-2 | TGTGCCAGCAGCTTTGTCGAAAGCCGACTGTTTTTT | CASSFVESRLFF
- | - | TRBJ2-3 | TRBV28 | TGTGCCAGCAGTTTTGCCTCTAGGTACGATACGCAGTATTTT | CASSFASRYDTQYF
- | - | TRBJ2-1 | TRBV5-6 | TGTGCCAGCAGCGAACAAGGAAGGGGTACGTACAATGAGCAGTTCTTC | CASSEQGRGTYNEQFF
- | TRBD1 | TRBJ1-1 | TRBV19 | TGTGCCAGTAGCAGATGGAGGGGGACAGGGGGCGCGGCGAACACTGAAGCTTTCTTT | CASSRWRGTGGAANTEAFF
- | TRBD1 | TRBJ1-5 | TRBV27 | TGTGCCAGCAGTGACAGGGGGGCTTACAATCAGCCCCAGCATTTT | CASSDRGAYNQPQHF
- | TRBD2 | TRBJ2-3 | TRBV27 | TGTGCCAGCACCCCGCTAGCGGGAGGAGGGGATACGCAGTATTTT | CASTPLAGGGDTQYF
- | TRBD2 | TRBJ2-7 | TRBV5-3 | TGTGCCAGAAGCTTGGCTACTAGCGGGAACTACGAGCAGTACTTC | CARSLATSGNYEQYF
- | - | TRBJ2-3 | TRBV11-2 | TGTGCCAGCAGCTTGAGCCGCACAGATACGCAGTATTTT | CASSLSRTDTQYF
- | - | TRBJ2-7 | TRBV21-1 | TGCCATAGGGCGAAACGGGGGGATTACGAGCAGTACTTC | CHRAKRGDYEQYF
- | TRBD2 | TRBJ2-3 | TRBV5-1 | TGCGCCAGCAGCTCCCTCAAGGGACTAGCGGGAGGCCGCATGGGAACAGATACGCAGTATTTT | CASSSLKGLAGGRMGTDTQYF
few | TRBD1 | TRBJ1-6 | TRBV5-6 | TGTGCCAGCAGCTTCTTACCGGGACAGGGGTTGAATTCACCCCTCCACTTT | CASSFLPGQGLNSPLHF
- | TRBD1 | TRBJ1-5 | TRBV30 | TGTGCCTGGCAAGGGACAGGAGGGAATCAGCCCCAGCATTTT | CAWQGTGGNQPQHF
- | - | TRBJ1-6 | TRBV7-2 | TGTGCCAGCAGCTTAGGGTCTAAGGGCAATTCACCCCTCCACTTT | CASSLGSKGNSPLHF
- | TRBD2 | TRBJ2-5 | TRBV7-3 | TGTGCCAGCAGCCAAAGCGGGGGGGCGCGAGAGACCCAGTACTTC | CASSQSGGARETQYF
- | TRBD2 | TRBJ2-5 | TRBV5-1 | TGCGCCAGCAGCTTGGGGGCTAGCGGGAGGATACAAGAGACCCAGTACTTC | CASSLGASGRIQETQYF
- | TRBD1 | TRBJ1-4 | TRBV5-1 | TGCGCCAGCAGCACGAGGACAGGGGGTTCAACTAATGAAAAACTGTTTTTT | CASSTRTGGSTNEKLFF
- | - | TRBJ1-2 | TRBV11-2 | TGTGCCAGCAGCTTAGGTGGGACCCTTAACTATGGCTACACCTTC | CASSLGGTLNYGYTF
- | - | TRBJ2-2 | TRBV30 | TGTGCCTCCCCTGGGGGCCGGAACACCGGGGAGCTGTTTTTT | CASPGGRNTGELFF
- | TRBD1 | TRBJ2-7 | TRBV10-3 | TGTGCCATCAGTCCGGGACAGGGCTACGAGCAGTACTTC | CAISPGQGYEQYF
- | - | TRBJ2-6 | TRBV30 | TGTGCCTGGGGACGGGGCGCTGGGGCCAACGTCCTGACTTTC | CAWGRGAGANVLTF
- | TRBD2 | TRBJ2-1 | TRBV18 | TGTGCCAGCTCTACGGGAGGTATTTCCTACAATGAGCAGTTCTTC | CASSTGGISYNEQFF
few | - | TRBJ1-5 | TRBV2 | TGTGCCAGCAGTGAGAGGACTACCAATCAGCCCCAGCATTTT | CASSERTTNQPQHF
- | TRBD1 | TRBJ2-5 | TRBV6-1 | TGTGCCAGCAGTGAAGAGGGACAGGGGAGAGAGACCCAGTACTTC | CASSEEGQGRETQYF
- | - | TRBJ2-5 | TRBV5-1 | TGCGCCAGCAGCTTGGGATTAGGGAACCAAGAGACCCAGTACTTC | CASSLGLGNQETQYF
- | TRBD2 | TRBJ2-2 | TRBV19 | TGTGCCAGTAGTAGCGGGAGGGCCGTGGGAGGGGAGCTGTTTTTT | CASSSGRAVGGELFF
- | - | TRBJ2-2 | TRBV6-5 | TGTGCCAGCAGCCAGGGGAGAGCCGGGGAGCTGTTTTTT | CASSQGRAGELFF
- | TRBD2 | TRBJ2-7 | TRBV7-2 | TGTGCCAGCAACAGAGTAGCGGGAGGATACGAGCAGTACTTC | CASNRVAGGYEQYF
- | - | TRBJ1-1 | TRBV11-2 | TGTGCCAGCAGCTTAGATCTGTGGGACACATCAGCCCCTGAAGCTTTCTTT | CASSLDLWDTSAPEAFF
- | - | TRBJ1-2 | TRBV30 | TGTGCCTGGAGTGTAAACCCCCTGACTTATGGCTACACCTTC | CAWSVNPLTYGYTF